One TCR beta chain is described in this entry. Across roughly 25 US areas, participants ranged in age from about 18 to 90 years. Two negative PCRs, clearance, or symptom resolution were required of recovered Cohort 3 donors. The data were taken from a study of blood T cell repertoires in COVID-19. Study details: COVID-19 samples collected from the United States, Italy and Spain covered acute and convalescent phases.

TCRdb keeps only in-frame clones here, not all; method: immunoSEQ multiplex PCR. The sample gives approximately 350,000 clones, around 83% of which show up once; 5% to 5.5% is in the top ten. This CDR3 spans 14 amino acids. Germline values: CDR1 KGHSH, CDR2 LQKENI. V shed 5 bases, J shed 3 bases, and the junction held 7 bases outside the gene matches. This sequence originates from a woman aged 45 to 65 who had recovered from COVID-19. The specimen sequenced was PBMCs or T cells enriched from blood (not recorded which). The V call is TRBV18, the J call TRBJ2-7; TRBD1 matches at 7 bases. The CDR3 coding sequence is TGTGCCAGCTCAGGGGCCGGGACAGACTACGAGCAGTACTTC. This codes for CASSGAGTDYEQYF.